This T cell receptor beta chain was observed in a study of neoadjuvant anti-PD-1 for oral cavity cancer. Study background: Patients without progression got a fourth dose around day 43.

This clone was observed a handful of times. Its specificity is not known. V lost 2 bases and J lost 3; bases outside the gene matches: 2. Germline V CDR1 and CDR2: SGHRS, YFSETQ. The CDR3 is made up of 14 amino acids. Study-wide results and caveats: Post-nivolumab, blood T cell clonality was significantly elevated in non-responders.

Assay used: immunoSEQ multiplex PCR; TCRdb lists only in-frame clones, some missing. The data show around 15,000 clones, around 71% seen once. The TCR originated in a person aged 35-79 years with oral cavity squamous cell carcinoma. The sequencing here drew on PBMCs, taken before nivolumab (anti-PD-1) treatment. This chain joins TRBV5-1 and TRBJ2-4, with 7 bases matching TRBD2. CDR3 loop: CASSLSGDKNIQYF. Written as DNA, the CDR3 is TGCGCCAGCAGCTTAAGCGGGGACAAAAACATTCAGTACTTC.